The clone carrying this TCR beta chain was seen more than once but under ten times. Germline V gives CDR1 SGHRS, CDR2 YFSETQ. V trimming: 4 bases; J trimming: 4 bases; junction bases outside the gene matches: 7. The CDR3 runs 15 residues. Individuals aged roughly 18 to 95 years were recruited from 24 US areas. In assigning cohorts, the study relied on participant-reported clinical history. This sample was taken from a study of blood T cell repertoires in COVID-19. As for the study in general: Spain, Italy and the United States supplied samples that represented acute and convalescent COVID-19. PBMCs, B-cell-depleted T cells, or T cells were the source of the cDNA or gDNA that made up the material.

The repertoire was sequenced with immunoSEQ multiplex PCR; TCRdb's copy has only in-frame clones and lacks some. In the table there are 150,000 to 200,000 clones, 82% of which are singletons. The sequenced material came from PBMCs or T cells enriched from blood (not recorded which). The chain couples TRBV5-1 to TRBJ2-3; 9 bases fit TRBD1. The TCR was taken from a man between 60 and 75 years old who had recovered from COVID-19. CDR3 in amino acids: CASSPGGQGSDTQYF. The CDR3 DNA reads as TGCGCCAGCAGCCCGGGGGGACAGGGCTCAGATACGCAGTATTTT.